The 22 T cell receptor beta chains reported below all come from one sample, sequenced in a study of T cells in Graves' hyperthyroidism and ophthalmopathy. Regions amplified from RNA transcripts were the TCR beta CDR3 regions. First-round RT-PCR with HTBI primers amplified the TCR CDR3 region. TCRdb processed the multiplex PCR reads anew with MiXCR; each CDR3 protein has one entry. The sample lists roughly 420,000 distinct CDR3 sequences, about an eighth occurring once. The sample consisted of blood. These receptors all come from a young woman with Graves' hyperthyroidism.

This clonotype was detected ten times or more. This chain joins TRBV27 and TRBJ2-5, with 11 nucleotides matching TRBD2. CDR3 length equals 19 residues. Germline-derived CDR1 and CDR2 are MNHEY and SMNVEV (reference sequence). Unmatched junction bases numbered 20, after V lost 2 bases and J lost 9 bases. DNA of the CDR3: TGTGCCAGCAGTTTAACCCAGGGTAGACTAGCGGGGCGGCTCGGGGCCCAGTACTTC. Amino acid sequence: CASSLTQGRLAGRLGAQYF.

This clonotype showed up just a few times. V gene TRBV6-1 combines with J gene TRBJ2-2, with TRBD1 matching over 7 bases. The CDR3 length is 14 residues. Germline V CDR1 and CDR2: MNHNS, SASEGT. Trimming took 6 bases from V and 7 from J; bases not matched to a gene: 8. CDR3: CASSPRGNGGELFF. For the CDR3, the DNA is TGTGCCAGCAGCCCCAGGGGGAACGGCGGGGAGCTGTTTTTT.

This clonotype was seen at least ten times. This chain uses TRBV6-1 with TRBJ2-7; D not resolved. V was pared by 6 bases and J by 2 bases, with 2 bases between. The CDR3 has 10 amino acids. The germline V gene has CDR1 MNHNS and CDR2 SASEGT. The CDR3 nucleotides are TGTGCCAGCAGGACCTACGAGCAGTACTTC. The encoded protein is CASRTYEQYF.

This clonotype came up many times. The chain has TRBV28 and TRBJ2-7; D tentatively reads TRBD1 or TRBD2 (5 bases each). Germline-derived CDR1 and CDR2 are MDHEN and SYDVKM. Trimming removed 7 bases at V and 3 bases at J, with 22 bases between. The CDR3 consists of 16 residues. CDR3 in amino acids: CASIDAAGTAHYEQYF. The DNA for the CDR3 is TGTGCCAGCATTGATGCTGCCGGGACGGCACACTACGAGCAGTACTTC.

In its sample, this clonotype was seen many times. The V gene is TRBV29-1, the J gene TRBJ1-1; 7 bases map to TRBD1. The V gene end was trimmed by 6 bases and the J gene end by 0 bases; junction bases not matched to a gene: 10. The CDR3 is 15 amino acids. The V gene's germline CDR1 is SQVTM and CDR2 ANQGSEA. CDR3 in DNA: TGCAGCGTCCGGGACAGCGGGGTCATGAACACTGAAGCTTTCTTT. Translating it yields CSVRDSGVMNTEAFF.

In this sample, this clonotype turned up many times. This rearrangement joins TRBV6-4 to TRBJ2-3; the D gene is possibly TRBD2 (6 bases). Trimming stripped 6 bases from V and 11 bases from J, with 12 bases between. Germline V gene lookup returns CDR1 MRHNA and CDR2 SNTAGT. The CDR3 has 11 amino acids. The CDR3 reads CASRRLGRQYF. Written as DNA, the CDR3 is TGTGCCAGCAGGAGACTAGGGAGGCAGTATTTT.

As DNA, the CDR3 is TGCGCCAGCAGTGAGTCGACGTCGATGGTTTTATACTACGAGCAGTACTTC. It yields the protein CASSESTSMVLYYEQYF. J is TRBJ2-7 and V is TRBV10-2; no reliable D call. Germline assignment: CDR1 WSHSY and CDR2 SAAADI. The CDR3 is 17 residues long. Trimming removed 0 bases from V and 3 bases from J, with 18 bases in between.

V and J are TRBV11-2 and TRBJ2-7; possible D gene TRBD2, 6 bases. Per germline, CDR1 SGHAT and CDR2 FQNNGV. The ends were cut back, 5 bases at V and 6 bases at J, with 17 bases in the middle. The CDR3 covers 14 residues. The CDR3 protein is CASSEGPPEGEQYF. DNA for the CDR3: TGTGCCAGCAGCGAGGGCCCCCCGGAGGGCGAGCAGTACTTC.

To note about this clonotype: A much larger clone is a single base away; this may be a read error. The chain is built from TRBV29-1 and TRBJ2-7, with TRBD2 matching 7 bases. The J call could be wrong; TRBJ2-1 is a better fit for the DNA end. The CDR3 sequence is 14 residues long. Germline values: CDR1 SQVTM, CDR2 ANQGSEA. The CDR3 nucleotides are TGCAGCGTCGCAACAGGCGGGAGCTCCTACGAGCAGTTCTTC. This codes for CSVATGGSSYEQFF.

This clonotype was counted many times. The chain recombines TRBV20-1 with TRBJ1-6; possible D gene TRBD1, 6 bases. This CDR3 has 13 residues. The germline V and J ends were trimmed by 3 bases and 8 bases, with 11 bases remaining between them. Germline V gene lookup returns CDR1 DFQATT and CDR2 SNEGSKA (reference sequence). As DNA, the CDR3 is TGCAGTGCTAGCGGGGGCTTGGATTCACCCCTCCACTTT. It translates to CSASGGLDSPLHF.

The rearrangement links TRBV28 to TRBJ2-3; 8 nucleotides agree with TRBD2. Germline V gives CDR1 MDHEN, CDR2 SYDVKM. CDR3 length: 14 amino acids. Trimming cost V 6 bases and J 2 bases; bases outside gene matches: 4. CDR3 DNA: TGTGCCAGCAGCCCCGGGGGGGTCACAGATACGCAGTATTTT. This codes for CASSPGGVTDTQYF.

This clonotype was recorded many times. This sequence joins TRBV7-3 and TRBJ2-3, with 8 bases matching TRBD2. In germline, CDR1 is SGHTA, CDR2 FQGTGA. The CDR3 sequence is 14 residues long. V trimming: 4 bases; J trimming: 6 bases; junction bases outside the gene matches: 6. CDR3 residues: CASSSTGGRDTQYF. DNA for the CDR3: TGTGCCAGCAGCTCAACGGGGGGGAGGGATACGCAGTATTTT.

This clonotype was picked up many times. V and J are TRBV27 and TRBJ1-4; D possibly corresponds to TRBD1 (6 bases). The CDR3 loop spans 15 amino acids. Germline assignment: CDR1 MNHEY and CDR2 SMNVEV (reference sequence). The V and J ends lost 1 base and 5 bases respectively, with 11 bases between them. For the CDR3, the DNA is TGTGCCAGCAGTTTATTTACAACAGGGAATGAAAAACTGTTTTTT. Translation gives CASSLFTTGNEKLFF.

This clonotype was detected many times. The chain uses TRBV28 and TRBJ2-1, with D uncertain. From germline, CDR1 is MDHEN and CDR2 SYDVKM. Trimming removed 7 bases from V and 5 bases from J, with 15 bases in between. The CDR3 is 14 residues long. DNA of the CDR3: TGTGCCAGCACCGAAAAAAGAACCAACAATGAGCAGTTCTTC. Its protein is CASTEKRTNNEQFF.

This clonotype was recorded many times. The V call is TRBV29-1, the J call TRBJ2-7, with a tentative D call TRBD1 (5 bases). V dropped 4 bases and J dropped 2 bases, with 21 bases sitting between them. Per germline, CDR1 SQVTM and CDR2 ANQGSEA. CDR3 length: 16 amino acids. CDR3 DNA: TGCAGCGTTGTTATTACGTCAGGGAAAATTCCCTACGAGCAGTACTTC. It specifies CSVVITSGKIPYEQYF.

This clonotype was seen many times. This chain uses TRBV20-1 with TRBJ2-7; 9 bases line up with TRBD2. The CDR3 length is 13 residues. V trimming: 7 bases; J trimming: 1 base; junction bases outside the gene matches: 5. Germline CDR1 is DFQATT and CDR2 is SNEGSKA (reference sequence). The CDR3, as DNA: TGCAGTGGGGGAGCGGGAGGTTCCTACGAGCAGTACTTC. It specifies CSGGAGGSYEQYF.

There are many counts of this clonotype. The genes are TRBV2 and TRBJ1-1; D is possibly TRBD1 (5 bases). Trimming took off 5 bases at V and 0 bases at J, with 7 bases between the two ends. This CDR3 has 13 residues. CDR1 is SNHLY and CDR2 is FYNNEI in the germline V gene. The CDR3 protein is CASSRGMNTEAFF. CDR3 bases: TGTGCCAGCAGTAGGGGAATGAACACTGAAGCTTTCTTT.

This clonotype has more than one count but fewer than ten. This sequence joins TRBV10-3 and TRBJ2-7; maybe TRBD1 (6 bases). V lost 0 bases and J lost 5, with 14 bases in between. The CDR3 extends over 15 amino acids. From germline, CDR1 is ENHRY and CDR2 SYGVKD. In nucleotides, the CDR3 is TGTGCCATCAGTGAGTCGAGGCAGGGGAGCCACGAGCAGTACTTC. This gives the protein CAISESRQGSHEQYF.

CDR3 amino acids: CASSLKREGEQFF. The CDR3 DNA is TGTGCCAGCAGTCTTAAGCGGGAGGGTGAGCAGTTCTTC. The rearrangement uses TRBV6-1 and TRBJ2-1; 10 bases map to TRBD2. The CDR3 extends over 13 amino acids. Germline V CDR1 and CDR2: MNHNS, SASEGT. V shed 5 bases and J 9 bases; nucleotides not matched to a gene: 4.

The V call is TRBV7-3, the J call TRBJ2-3, with TRBD2 identical over 8 bases. The germline CDR1 and CDR2 sequences are SGHTA and FQGTGA. J lost 0 bases, V lost 5 bases, and 25 bases had no gene match. This CDR3 comprises 22 residues. In DNA form, the CDR3 reads TGTGCCAGCAGCCGACCGTCCGGGAGGGGACGCGAGCACCTGACAAGCACAGATACGCAGTATTTT. This sequence encodes CASSRPSGRGREHLTSTDTQYF.

The chain employs TRBV15 and TRBJ1-2, with a tentative D call TRBD1 (6 bases). Trimming took 2 bases from V and 2 from J, leaving 15 bases between them. CDR3 length: 16 amino acids. Germline values: CDR1 LNHNV, CDR2 YYDKDF (reference sequence). For the CDR3, the DNA is TGTGCCACCAGCAGAAGTAACAGGGAATTAAACTATGGCTACACCTTC. This encodes CATSRSNRELNYGYTF.

This clonotype was seen many times. For the CDR3, the DNA is TGTGCCAGCAGCTTGGCTTCCCTCGAGCAGTACTTC. Protein sequence: CASSLASLEQYF. J is TRBJ2-7 and V is TRBV11-2; D call uncertain. V lost 3 bases to trimming and J lost 6 bases, with 9 bases between them. The CDR3 runs 12 residues. Germline values: CDR1 SGHAT, CDR2 FQNNGV. Full variable domain (missing parts from reference TRBV11-2 and TRBJ2-7): EAGVAQSPRYKIIEKRQSVAFWCNPISGHATLYWYQQILGQGPKLLIQFQNNGVVDDSQLPKDRFSAERLKGVDSTLKIQPAKLEDSAVYLCASSLASLEQYFGPGTRLTVT.